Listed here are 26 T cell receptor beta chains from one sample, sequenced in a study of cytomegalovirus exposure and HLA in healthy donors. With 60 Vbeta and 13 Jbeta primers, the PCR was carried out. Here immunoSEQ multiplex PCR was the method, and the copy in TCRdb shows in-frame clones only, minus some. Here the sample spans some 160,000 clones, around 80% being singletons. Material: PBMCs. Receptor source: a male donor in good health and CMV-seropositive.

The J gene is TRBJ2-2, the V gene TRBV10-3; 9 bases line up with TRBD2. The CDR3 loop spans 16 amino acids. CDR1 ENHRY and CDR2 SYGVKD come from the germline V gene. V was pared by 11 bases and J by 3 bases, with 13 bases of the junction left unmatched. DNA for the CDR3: TGTGCCGCCAAGGGGTGGGTAGCGGGAGACACCGGGGAGCTGTTTTTT. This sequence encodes CAAKGWVAGDTGELFF.

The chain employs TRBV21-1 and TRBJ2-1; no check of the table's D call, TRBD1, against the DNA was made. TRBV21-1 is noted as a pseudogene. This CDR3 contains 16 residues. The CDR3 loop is CASVIRGQGSYNEQFF. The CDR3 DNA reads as TGTGCCAGTGTAATAAGGGGGCAGGGCTCCTACAATGAGCAGTTCTTC.

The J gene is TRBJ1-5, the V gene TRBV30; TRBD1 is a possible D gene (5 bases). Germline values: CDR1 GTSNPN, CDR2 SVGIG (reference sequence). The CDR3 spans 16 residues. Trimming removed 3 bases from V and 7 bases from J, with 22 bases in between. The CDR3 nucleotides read TGTGCCTGGAGAACGGGGGATGGAGAATCTCGACAGCCCCAGCATTTT. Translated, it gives CAWRTGDGESRQPQHF.

The CDR3 region has the DNA TGCGCCAGCAGCCCCGGACAGGCGGAGGGGAGCTACACCTTC. Residues: CASSPGQAEGSYTF. V and J are TRBV5-1 and TRBJ1-2; 7 bases are shared with TRBD1. V trimming: 4 bases; J trimming: 9 bases; junction bases outside the gene matches: 12. The CDR3 length is 14 residues. The germline V gene encodes CDR1 SGHRS and CDR2 YFSETQ.

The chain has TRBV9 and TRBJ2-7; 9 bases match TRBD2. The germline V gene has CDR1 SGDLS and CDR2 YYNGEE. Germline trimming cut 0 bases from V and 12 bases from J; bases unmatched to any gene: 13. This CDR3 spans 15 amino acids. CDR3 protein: CASSVEAGASGTAYF. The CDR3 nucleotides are TGTGCCAGCAGCGTAGAGGCAGGCGCTAGCGGGACCGCGTACTTC.

The CDR3 nucleotides read TGTGCCAGCAGGGCGGGAGGGGCCAACGTCCTGACTTTC. The encoded protein is CASRAGGANVLTF. The chain recombines TRBV11-3 with TRBJ2-6; D is perhaps TRBD2 (6 bases). Germline V gives CDR1 SGHNT, CDR2 YENEEA. The ends were cut back, 6 bases at V and 4 bases at J, with 7 bases in the middle. This CDR3 is built from 13 residues.

This CDR3 reads CSVQTNYGYTF. The CDR3 coding sequence is TGCAGCGTACAGACAAACTATGGCTACACCTTC. This chain links TRBV29-1 with TRBJ1-2; D ambiguous. The CDR3 is made up of 11 amino acids. Looked up from germline, CDR1 is SQVTM and CDR2 is ANQGSEA. Trimming removed 6 bases at V and 2 bases at J, with 7 bases between.

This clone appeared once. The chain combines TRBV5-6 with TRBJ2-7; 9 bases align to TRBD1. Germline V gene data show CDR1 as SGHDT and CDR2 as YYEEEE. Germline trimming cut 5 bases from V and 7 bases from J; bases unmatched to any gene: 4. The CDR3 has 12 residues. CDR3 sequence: CASRQGAREQYF. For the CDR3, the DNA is TGTGCCAGCAGACAGGGGGCGCGGGAGCAGTACTTC.

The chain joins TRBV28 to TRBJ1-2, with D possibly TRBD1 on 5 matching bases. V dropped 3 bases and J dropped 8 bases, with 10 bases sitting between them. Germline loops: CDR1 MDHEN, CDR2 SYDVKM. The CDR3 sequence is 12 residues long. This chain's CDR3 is CASSFAGHGYTF. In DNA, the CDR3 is TGTGCCAGCAGTTTTGCAGGACACGGCTACACCTTC.

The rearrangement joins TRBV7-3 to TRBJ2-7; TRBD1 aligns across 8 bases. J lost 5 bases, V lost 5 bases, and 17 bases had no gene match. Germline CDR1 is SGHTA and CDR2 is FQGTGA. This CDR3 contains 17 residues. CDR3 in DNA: TGTGCCAGCAGCCCAGGCCCACGACGACAGGGGAAGAACGAGCAGTACTTC. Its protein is CASSPGPRRQGKNEQYF.

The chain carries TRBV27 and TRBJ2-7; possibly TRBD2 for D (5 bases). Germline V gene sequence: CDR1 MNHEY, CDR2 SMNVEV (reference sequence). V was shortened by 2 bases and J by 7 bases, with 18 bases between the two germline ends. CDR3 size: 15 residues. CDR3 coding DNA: TGTGCCAGCAGTTTACAATCGTTACGACGCGGGGAGCAGTACTTC. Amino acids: CASSLQSLRRGEQYF.

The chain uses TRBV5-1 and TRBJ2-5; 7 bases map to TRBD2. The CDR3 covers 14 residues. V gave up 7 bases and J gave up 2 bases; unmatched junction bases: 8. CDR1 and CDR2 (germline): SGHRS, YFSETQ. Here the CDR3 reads CASGKSGTQETQYF. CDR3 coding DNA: TGCGCCAGCGGTAAAAGCGGGACGCAAGAGACCCAGTACTTC.

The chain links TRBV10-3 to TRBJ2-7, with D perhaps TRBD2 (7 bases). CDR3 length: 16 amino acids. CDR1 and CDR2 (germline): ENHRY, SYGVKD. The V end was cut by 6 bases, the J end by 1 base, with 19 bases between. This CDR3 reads CAIRGGPGTPSYEQYF. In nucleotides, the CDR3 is TGTGCCATCAGGGGGGGGCCGGGAACCCCATCCTACGAGCAGTACTTC.

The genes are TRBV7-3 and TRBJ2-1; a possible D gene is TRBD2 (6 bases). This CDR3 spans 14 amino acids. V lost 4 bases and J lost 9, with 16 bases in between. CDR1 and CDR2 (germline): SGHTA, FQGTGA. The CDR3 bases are TGTGCCAGCAGCTCCGGGACTCCCAACAGTGAGCAGTTCTTC. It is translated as CASSSGTPNSEQFF.

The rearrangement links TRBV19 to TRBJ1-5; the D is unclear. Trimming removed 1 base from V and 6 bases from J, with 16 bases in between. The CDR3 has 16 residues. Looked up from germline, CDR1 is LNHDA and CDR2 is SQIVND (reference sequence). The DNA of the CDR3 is TGTGCCAGTAGTATAGGTGGACGGGGTGCTCGTCAGCCCCAGCATTTT. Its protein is CASSIGGRGARQPQHF.

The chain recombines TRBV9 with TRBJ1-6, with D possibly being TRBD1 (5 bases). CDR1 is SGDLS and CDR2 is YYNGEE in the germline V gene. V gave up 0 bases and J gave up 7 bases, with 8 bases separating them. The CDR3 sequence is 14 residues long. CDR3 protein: CASSVETENSPLHF. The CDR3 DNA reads TGTGCCAGCAGCGTAGAGACAGAGAATTCACCCCTCCACTTT. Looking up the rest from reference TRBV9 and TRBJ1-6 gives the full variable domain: DSGVTQTPKHLITATGQRVTLRCSPRSGDLSVYWYQQSLDQGLQFLIQYYNGEERAKGNILERFSAQQFPDLHSELNLSSLELGDSALYFCASSVETENSPLHFGNGTRLTVT.

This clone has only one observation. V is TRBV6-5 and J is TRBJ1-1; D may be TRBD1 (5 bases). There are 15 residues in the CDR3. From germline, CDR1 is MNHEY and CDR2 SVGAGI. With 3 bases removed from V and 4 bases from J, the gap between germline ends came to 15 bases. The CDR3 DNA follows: TGTGCCAGCAGTTATCAGGGAAATTTGGGCACTGAAGCTTTCTTT. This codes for CASSYQGNLGTEAFF.

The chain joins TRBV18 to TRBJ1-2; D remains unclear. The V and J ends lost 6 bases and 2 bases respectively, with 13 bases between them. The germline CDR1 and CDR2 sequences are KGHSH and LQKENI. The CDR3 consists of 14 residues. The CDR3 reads CASSPSAGNYGYTF. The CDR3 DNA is TGTGCCAGCTCGCCCTCGGCGGGGAACTATGGCTACACCTTC.

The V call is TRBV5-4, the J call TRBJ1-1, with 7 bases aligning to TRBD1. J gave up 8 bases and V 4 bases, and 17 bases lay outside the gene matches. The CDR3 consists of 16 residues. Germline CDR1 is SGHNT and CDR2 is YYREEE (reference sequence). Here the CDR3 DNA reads TGTGCCAGCAGCGCAAGGGGGCGCGAAAGGCGCTCGGAAGCTTTCTTT. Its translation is CASSARGRERRSEAFF.

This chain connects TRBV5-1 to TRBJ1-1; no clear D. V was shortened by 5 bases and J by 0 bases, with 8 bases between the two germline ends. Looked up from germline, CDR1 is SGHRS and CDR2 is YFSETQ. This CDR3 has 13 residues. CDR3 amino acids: CASSARLNTEAFF. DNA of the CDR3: TGCGCCAGCAGTGCGCGCTTGAACACTGAAGCTTTCTTT. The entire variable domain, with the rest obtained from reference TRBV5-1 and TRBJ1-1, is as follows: KAGVTQTPRYLIKTRGQQVTLSCSPISGHRSVSWYQQTPGQGLQFLFEYFSETQRNKGNFPGRFSGRQFSNSRSEMNVSTLELGDSALYLCASSARLNTEAFFGQGTRLTVV.

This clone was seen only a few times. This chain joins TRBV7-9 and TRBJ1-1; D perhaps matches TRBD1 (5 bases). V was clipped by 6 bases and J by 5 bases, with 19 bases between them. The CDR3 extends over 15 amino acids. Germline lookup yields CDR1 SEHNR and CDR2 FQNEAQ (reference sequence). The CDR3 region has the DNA TGTGCCAGCAGAACCGGGAGGGGCTCGGGAACTGAAGCTTTCTTT. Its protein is CASRTGRGSGTEAFF.

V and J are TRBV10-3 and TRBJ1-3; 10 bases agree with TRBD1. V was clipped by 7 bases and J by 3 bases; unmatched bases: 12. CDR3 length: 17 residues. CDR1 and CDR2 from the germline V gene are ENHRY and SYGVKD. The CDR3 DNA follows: TGTGCCATCACGGGTGACCCCGGGACAGGGGTTGGAAACACCATATATTTT. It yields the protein CAITGDPGTGVGNTIYF.

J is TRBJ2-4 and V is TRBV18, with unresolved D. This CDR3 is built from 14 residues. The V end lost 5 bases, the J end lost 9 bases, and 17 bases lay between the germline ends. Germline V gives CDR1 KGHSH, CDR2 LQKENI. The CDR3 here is CASSEPPLNGIQYF. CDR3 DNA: TGTGCCAGCTCAGAGCCCCCCCTGAATGGCATTCAGTACTTC.

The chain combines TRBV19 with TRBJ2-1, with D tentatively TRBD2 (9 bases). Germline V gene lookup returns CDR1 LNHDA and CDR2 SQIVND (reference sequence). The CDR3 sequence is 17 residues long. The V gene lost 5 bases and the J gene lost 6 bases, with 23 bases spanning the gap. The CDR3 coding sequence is TGTGCCAGTAGTCAGGGGGCCTTAGCGGGAGAGGGCAATGAGCAGTTCTTC. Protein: CASSQGALAGEGNEQFF. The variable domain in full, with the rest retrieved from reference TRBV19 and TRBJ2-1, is DGGITQSPKYLFRKEGQNVTLSCEQNLNHDAMYWYRQDPGQGLRLIYYSQIVNDFQKGDIAEGYSVSREKKESFPLTVTSAQKNPTAFYLCASSQGALAGEGNEQFFGPGTRLTVL.

The CDR3 sequence is CASSFGGLAGVQETQYF. The CDR3 nucleotides are TGTGCCAGCAGCTTTGGGGGGCTAGCGGGGGTCCAAGAGACCCAGTACTTC. This rearrangement joins TRBV11-2 to TRBJ2-5; 10 bases map to TRBD2. Germline CDR1 SGHAT, CDR2 FQNNGV. CDR3 length: 17 amino acids. V lost 3 bases to trimming and J lost 1 base; unmatched junction nucleotides: 8.

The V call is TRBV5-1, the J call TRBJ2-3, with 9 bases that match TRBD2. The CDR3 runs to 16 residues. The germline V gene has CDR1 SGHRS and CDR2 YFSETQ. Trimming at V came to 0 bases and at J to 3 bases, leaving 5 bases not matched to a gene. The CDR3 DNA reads TGCGCCAGCAGCTTGGTTACAGCGGGGGGAACAGATACGCAGTATTTT. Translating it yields CASSLVTAGGTDTQYF.